These T cell receptor beta chains were read from a single sample in a study of T cell repertoires and HLA-DP antigens. Only in-frame clones appear in the TCRdb table, and some are missing; sequencing was by immunoSEQ multiplex PCR. The sample lists approximately 100,000 clones, roughly nine tenths seen once, with roughly 1.6% in the top ten. Antigen specificity for these receptors is unknown. The source material was CD4+ T cells from PBMCs. The receptors were sampled from a man aged 45-65 years in good health and CMV-seronegative. The CDR3 runs from the conserved cysteine through the conserved F or W. A D gene is named only where the DNA matches it firmly. Expanded clones get a size class; other rows say once, few or many, or leave the size out.

v_gene	abundance	j_gene	d_gene	CDR3aa	CDR3nt
TRBV6-6	.	TRBJ2-7	.	CASSSTGYEQYF	TGTGCCAGCAGTTCAACAGGGTACGAGCAGTACTTC
TRBV12-5	.	TRBJ2-7	.	CASGLVRRQENSYEQYF	TGTGCTAGTGGTTTGGTCAGGCGGCAGGAAAACTCCTACGAGCAGTACTTC
TRBV25-1	.	TRBJ2-3	.	CASSGSDTQYF	TGTGCCAGCAGTGGTTCAGATACGCAGTATTTT
TRBV9	.	TRBJ2-2	TRBD2	CASSARSGRGVNTGELFF	TGTGCCAGCAGCGCCCGCTCGGGGCGGGGGGTGAACACCGGGGAGCTGTTTTTT
TRBV10-2	.	TRBJ2-1	TRBD2	CATMGLAGGNEQFF	TGCGCCACTATGGGACTAGCGGGAGGGAATGAGCAGTTCTTC
TRBV19	.	TRBJ2-5	.	CASTGGIGETQYF	TGTGCCAGTACAGGGGGGATTGGGGAGACCCAGTACTTC
TRBV7-2	once	TRBJ1-4	TRBD1	CASSLARTGLNEKLFF	TGTGCCAGCAGCTTAGCTCGGACAGGCCTTAATGAAAAACTGTTTTTT
TRBV10-3	.	TRBJ2-3	TRBD2	CAISGLAGVDTQYF	TGTGCCATCAGTGGACTAGCGGGAGTTGATACGCAGTATTTT
TRBV19	.	TRBJ1-1	.	CASSDRGGNTEAFF	TGTGCCAGTAGCGACCGCGGGGGAAACACTGAAGCTTTCTTT
TRBV5-4	.	TRBJ2-1	.	CASSPPGSRGDEQFF	TGTGCCAGCAGCCCCCCGGGGAGTAGGGGAGATGAGCAGTTCTTC
TRBV7-2	.	TRBJ2-2	.	CASSLDLLLLNTGELFF	TGTGCCAGCAGCTTAGACTTACTACTCCTGAACACCGGGGAGCTGTTTTTT
TRBV7-9	once	TRBJ2-7	TRBD1	CASSKRQGSYEQYF	TGTGCCAGCAGCAAAAGACAGGGGTCCTACGAGCAGTACTTC
TRBV20-1	.	TRBJ2-3	.	CSASFLDTQYF	TGCAGTGCTAGCTTCTTGGATACGCAGTATTTT
TRBV4-1	once	TRBJ2-2	.	CASSQEGWVAGGELFF	TGCGCCAGCAGCCAAGAAGGGTGGGTAGCTGGCGGGGAGCTGTTTTTT
TRBV9	few	TRBJ2-1	.	CASSPGTLGHNEQFF	TGTGCCAGCAGCCCCGGGACCCTCGGTCACAATGAGCAGTTCTTC
TRBV5-6	.	TRBJ2-2	TRBD2	CASTTTGAGGSTGELFF	TGTGCCAGCACCACCACCGGGGCGGGGGGGAGCACCGGGGAGCTGTTTTTT
TRBV7-2	.	TRBJ2-5	.	CASSLYGTQTKKTQYF	TGTGCCAGCAGCTTATACGGGACCCAAACGAAAAAGACCCAGTACTTC
TRBV5-4	few	TRBJ2-5	.	CASSFSSRTETQYF	TGTGCCAGCAGCTTCTCTAGCCGAACGGAGACCCAGTACTTC
TRBV25-1	.	TRBJ2-3	.	CASSAPARTDTQYF	TGTGCCAGCAGTGCCCCCGCCCGCACAGATACGCAGTATTTT
TRBV4-3	.	TRBJ1-4	.	CASSQDWGTTNEKLFF	TGCGCCAGCAGCCAAGATTGGGGAACAACTAATGAAAAACTGTTTTTT
TRBV7-9	.	TRBJ1-2	.	CASSLADNFYGYTF	TGTGCCAGCAGCTTAGCTGACAACTTCTATGGCTACACCTTC
TRBV5-4	once	TRBJ2-2	TRBD2	CASSFSGANTGELFF	TGTGCCAGCAGCTTTAGCGGGGCGAACACCGGGGAGCTGTTTTTT
TRBV28	.	TRBJ1-2	.	CASSGQSNYGYTF	TGTGCCAGCAGTGGACAGTCTAACTATGGCTACACCTTC
TRBV28	.	TRBJ2-7	.	CASRPGSSSYEQYF	TGTGCCAGCAGGCCGGGTTCGAGCTCCTACGAGCAGTACTTC
TRBV6-1	.	TRBJ1-5	.	CASSEAPTLSNQPQHF	TGTGCCAGCAGTGAGGCCCCGACACTTAGCAATCAGCCCCAGCATTTT
TRBV18	once	TRBJ2-1	TRBD2	CASSPQRGPYNEQFF	TGTGCCAGCTCACCCCAGCGGGGCCCTTACAATGAGCAGTTCTTC
TRBV9	.	TRBJ2-5	.	CASSVAVGEAETQYF	TGTGCCAGCAGCGTAGCCGTGGGAGAAGCGGAGACCCAGTACTTC
TRBV4-1	many	TRBJ2-1	TRBD2	CASSQVRLAVYNEQFF	TGCGCCAGCAGCCAAGTAAGACTAGCGGTCTACAATGAGCAGTTCTTC
TRBV5-5	.	TRBJ1-2	.	CASSLWSGFGGYTF	TGTGCCAGCAGCTTGTGGTCCGGGTTTGGTGGCTACACCTTC
TRBV11-2	.	TRBJ2-4	.	CASSPRVGAKNIQYF	TGTGCCAGCAGCCCCAGGGTGGGAGCCAAAAACATTCAGTACTTC
TRBV13	.	TRBJ2-7	TRBD2	CASRVLAGTSYEQYF	TGTGCCAGCAGGGTACTAGCGGGGACCTCCTACGAGCAGTACTTC
TRBV29-1	few	TRBJ1-1	.	CSAGNTEAFF	TGCAGCGCGGGGAACACTGAAGCTTTCTTT
TRBV19	.	TRBJ2-7	.	CASSVSPLYEQYF	TGTGCCAGTAGTGTATCCCCTCTTTACGAGCAGTACTTC
TRBV6-6	.	TRBJ2-5	.	CASNPGGGARETQYF	TGTGCCAGCAATCCCGGTGGTGGGGCCCGGGAGACCCAGTACTTC
TRBV7-9	.	TRBJ2-3	TRBD1	CARGGAADTQYF	TGTGCCAGAGGGGGCGCAGCAGATACGCAGTATTTT
TRBV11-3	few	TRBJ1-6	.	CASSSGQNSPLHF	TGTGCCAGCAGCTCTGGACAGAATTCACCCCTCCACTTT
TRBV7-8	.	TRBJ2-3	TRBD1	CASSTGQGGTDTQYF	TGTGCCAGCAGTACCGGACAGGGAGGCACAGATACGCAGTATTTT
TRBV30	.	TRBJ1-2	TRBD1	CAWSGDSYGYTF	TGTGCCTGGAGTGGGGACAGCTATGGCTACACCTTC
TRBV6-6	.	TRBJ2-7	TRBD2	CASSYRLAGGYEQYF	TGTGCCAGCAGTTACCGCCTAGCGGGTGGCTACGAGCAGTACTTC
TRBV30	.	TRBJ1-1	.	CAWNRAGSSTEAFF	TGTGCCTGGAATCGTGCAGGATCGAGCACTGAAGCTTTCTTT
TRBV6-1	.	TRBJ1-5	.	CASLGWRHNQPQHF	TGTGCCAGTCTGGGTTGGCGGCATAATCAGCCCCAGCATTTT
TRBV5-4	.	TRBJ2-7	.	CASSLYAGHSYEQYF	TGTGCCAGCAGCTTATACGCGGGCCACTCCTACGAGCAGTACTTC
TRBV11-2	.	TRBJ1-1	TRBD1	CASSTGTGTEAFF	TGTGCCAGCAGTACTGGGACAGGCACTGAAGCTTTCTTT
TRBV29-1	.	TRBJ2-7	.	CSVGQVRGEQYF	TGCAGCGTTGGTCAGGTGAGGGGCGAGCAGTACTTC